Listed below are T cell receptor beta chains from one sample, sequenced in a study of cytomegalovirus exposure and HLA in healthy donors. Only in-frame clones appear in the TCRdb table, and some are missing; sequencing was by immunoSEQ multiplex PCR. In the table there are under 200,000 clones, more than 70% of which are singletons. Sequenced: PBMCs. All receptors come from a male donor in good health and CMV-seropositive. CDR3s include the opening cysteine and the closing phenylalanine or tryptophan. D genes are given only for firm matches. Part of the rows lack a size; the others show once, few, many or a class for expanded clones.

D	length	V	size	J	CDR3	DNA
TRBD1	15	TRBV5-4	once	TRBJ1-6	CASSTGDRANSPLHF	TGTGCCAGCAGCACCGGGGACAGGGCCAATTCACCCCTCCACTTT
NA	16	TRBV5-4	NA	TRBJ1-4	CASSPQVGFGSEKLFF	TGTGCCAGCAGCCCCCAGGTCGGGTTTGGGAGTGAAAAACTGTTTTTT
NA	16	TRBV9	NA	TRBJ2-1	CASSVVGGAFGREQFF	TGTGCCAGCAGCGTAGTAGGCGGGGCCTTCGGAAGGGAGCAGTTCTTC
TRBD2	16	TRBV15	NA	TRBJ2-5	CATSRVPAGAQETQYF	TGTGCCACCAGCAGAGTCCCAGCGGGAGCCCAAGAGACCCAGTACTTC
NA	13	TRBV28	NA	TRBJ2-7	CASSFGRPYEQYF	TGTGCCAGCAGTTTTGGGAGGCCCTACGAGCAGTACTTC
NA	16	TRBV29-1	once	TRBJ2-1	CSVEDPRESNYNEQFF	TGCAGCGTTGAAGATCCCCGGGAAAGCAACTACAATGAGCAGTTCTTC
TRBD1	18	TRBV28	NA	TRBJ1-1	CASSLLFLWGQGKAEAFF	TGTGCCAGCAGTTTACTTTTCCTGTGGGGACAGGGAAAGGCTGAAGCTTTCTTT
TRBD2	16	TRBV6-6	NA	TRBJ2-3	CASSYSSGGTTDTQYF	TGTGCCAGCAGTTACTCTAGCGGGGGGACGACAGATACGCAGTATTTT
NA	13	TRBV28	NA	TRBJ2-1	CATNEASYNEQFF	TGTGCCACCAACGAGGCTTCCTACAATGAGCAGTTCTTC
TRBD1	14	TRBV6-5	NA	TRBJ1-5	CASSDRGSNQPQHF	TGTGCCAGCAGCGACAGGGGCAGCAATCAGCCCCAGCATTTT
NA	14	TRBV2	NA	TRBJ2-1	CASRDTSQAGEQFF	TGTGCCAGCAGGGATACGTCCCAAGCGGGTGAGCAGTTCTTC
NA	13	TRBV10-3	NA	TRBJ1-3	CANRGALGNTIYF	TGTGCCAACCGGGGGGCGTTAGGAAACACCATATATTTT
NA	14	TRBV5-1	once	TRBJ2-5	CASRPQTGQETQYF	TGCGCCAGCAGACCTCAGACAGGACAAGAGACCCAGTACTTC
NA	11	TRBV7-9	NA	TRBJ1-2	CASSETDGYTF	TGTGCCAGCAGCGAGACAGACGGCTACACCTTC
NA	15	TRBV7-2	few	TRBJ2-3	CASSFSGPSTDTQYF	TGTGCCAGCAGCTTTAGCGGCCCTAGCACAGATACGCAGTATTTT
TRBD2	15	TRBV7-9	NA	TRBJ2-1	CSSGLTSGMDNEQFF	TGTTCCAGCGGGTTGACTAGCGGGATGGACAATGAGCAGTTCTTC
TRBD1	15	TRBV5-1	NA	TRBJ2-6	CASSLASRGTDVLTF	TGCGCCAGCAGCTTGGCGAGCAGGGGGACGGACGTCCTGACTTTC
TRBD1	18	TRBV7-9	NA	TRBJ1-1	CSSTFIALGQGKNTEAFF	TGTTCCAGCACCTTTATTGCCCTCGGACAGGGAAAGAACACTGAAGCTTTCTTT
NA	15	TRBV11-2	NA	TRBJ1-5	CASSIGDTSNQPQHF	TGTGCCAGTAGCATCGGGGACACTAGCAATCAGCCCCAGCATTTT
TRBD2	13	TRBV30	NA	TRBJ2-3	CAWTRTSSDTQYF	TGTGCCTGGACGAGGACTAGCTCAGATACGCAGTATTTT
TRBD2	16	TRBV7-6	NA	TRBJ2-2	CASSLELAGDTGELFF	TGTGCCAGCAGCTTAGAACTAGCGGGAGACACCGGGGAGCTGTTTTTT
NA	13	TRBV15	NA	TRBJ2-7	CATSKAFGGEQYF	TGTGCCACCAGCAAAGCCTTCGGAGGGGAGCAGTACTTC
TRBD2	15	TRBV11-2	NA	TRBJ2-3	CASSTGLAGEGTQYF	TGTGCCAGCAGCACGGGACTAGCGGGAGAGGGTACGCAGTATTTT
TRBD1	15	TRBV11-3	NA	TRBJ2-2	CASSLVGQGTGELFF	TGTGCCAGCAGCTTAGTGGGACAGGGCACCGGGGAGCTGTTTTTT
NA	14	TRBV10-3	NA	TRBJ1-1	CAIRAGSVNTEAFF	TGTGCCATCAGAGCGGGCAGCGTGAACACTGAAGCTTTCTTT
TRBD1	14	TRBV27	NA	TRBJ1-2	CASRGGQGSGGYTF	TGTGCCAGCAGGGGAGGACAGGGCTCAGGGGGCTACACCTTC
TRBD2	16	TRBV7-8	few	TRBJ2-7	CASSPGLGLAVYEQYF	TGTGCCAGCAGCCCAGGCTTGGGACTAGCGGTCTACGAGCAGTACTTC
TRBD1	17	TRBV9	NA	TRBJ2-3	CASSAPPDRGVFDTQYF	TGTGCCAGCAGCGCCCCCCCGGACAGGGGCGTATTCGATACGCAGTATTTT
NA	14	TRBV28	NA	TRBJ2-5	CASSSSAVRETQYF	TGTGCCAGCAGTTCATCAGCAGTGAGGGAGACCCAGTACTTC
TRBD2	23	TRBV10-1	NA	TRBJ2-1	CAPRRLKNPRLAGVSYLSDEQFF	TGCGCCCCTAGGAGACTGAAAAACCCCCGGCTAGCGGGAGTATCATATCTATCGGATGAGCAGTTCTTC
TRBD2	14	TRBV7-2	NA	TRBJ2-7	CASSPGGGPYEQYF	TGTGCCAGCAGCCCGGGAGGGGGTCCCTACGAGCAGTACTTC
TRBD1	17	TRBV15	NA	TRBJ2-7	CATSRDMGRGLSYEQYF	TGTGCCACCAGCAGAGATATGGGTAGGGGGCTTTCCTACGAGCAGTACTTC
NA	13	TRBV10-3	NA	TRBJ1-1	CATAREPNTEAFF	TGTGCCACCGCGAGGGAACCGAACACTGAAGCTTTCTTT
NA	13	TRBV11-3	NA	TRBJ2-7	CASSLGEAYEQYF	TGTGCCAGCAGCTTAGGAGAGGCGTACGAGCAGTACTTC
TRBD1	10	TRBV20-1	NA	TRBJ2-3	CSQGGDTQYF	TGCAGTCAAGGGGGCGATACGCAGTATTTT
TRBD2	19	TRBV5-1	NA	TRBJ2-5	CASSSKQLAGEGPQETQYF	TGCGCCAGCAGCTCAAAACAACTAGCGGGAGAGGGTCCCCAAGAGACCCAGTACTTC
NA	13	TRBV5-6	NA	TRBJ2-7	CASSWTSSYEQYF	TGTGCCAGCAGCTGGACTTCCTCCTACGAGCAGTACTTC
NA	16	TRBV7-9	NA	TRBJ2-7	CSSSLDGGQSRGEQYF	TGTTCCAGCAGCTTAGATGGTGGGCAGTCCAGGGGCGAGCAGTACTTC
TRBD2	14	TRBV7-3	NA	TRBJ2-2	CASSSGRSTGELFF	TGTGCCAGCTCTAGCGGGAGGTCTACCGGGGAGCTGTTTTTT
TRBD2	15	TRBV14	NA	TRBJ2-1	CASSQTSGSYNEQFF	TGTGCCAGCAGCCAAACTAGCGGATCATACAATGAGCAGTTCTTC
NA	11	TRBV25-1	few	TRBJ1-1	CASSGATEAFF	TGTGCCAGCAGTGGGGCCACTGAAGCTTTCTTT
NA	12	TRBV29-1	NA	TRBJ2-7	CSVASGAYEQYF	TGCAGCGTTGCAAGCGGAGCCTACGAGCAGTACTTC
NA	14	TRBV10-3	NA	TRBJ2-2	CAVDSSTGTGELFF	TGTGCCGTAGACTCGTCCACGGGCACCGGGGAGCTGTTTTTT
NA	12	TRBV6-4	NA	TRBJ2-2	CASGLNTGELFF	TGTGCCAGTGGCCTGAACACCGGGGAGCTGTTTTTT
TRBD1	12	TRBV7-8	NA	TRBJ1-1	CASSLGTGKAFF	TGTGCCAGCAGCTTAGGGACAGGGAAAGCTTTCTTT
NA	14	TRBV25-1	few	TRBJ1-1	CASSRQGWDTEAFF	TGTGCCAGCAGTCGTCAGGGGTGGGACACTGAAGCTTTCTTT
TRBD2	15	TRBV5-4	NA	TRBJ2-3	CASSPGTSGTDTQYF	TGTGCCAGCAGCCCCGGGACTAGCGGCACAGATACGCAGTATTTT
NA	14	TRBV19	NA	TRBJ1-1	CATKQGGVGTEAFF	TGTGCCACTAAACAGGGTGGGGTGGGCACTGAAGCTTTCTTT